This T cell receptor (beta chain) derives from a study of radiotherapy plus CTLA-4 blockade in lung cancer. CDR3 length: 16 residues. Germline values: CDR1 SGHAT, CDR2 FQNNGV. After removal of 4 bases from V and 9 bases from J, the junction contained 14 bases not matched to a gene. Assay used: immunoSEQ multiplex PCR; TCRdb lists only in-frame clones, some missing. There are around 78,000 clones in the sample; around 78% occur only once, and 3.5% to 4.5% lies in the top ten. This TCR came from a human donor with non-small cell lung cancer who had a partial response to radiotherapy plus ipilimumab. Some clones in this sample may be carry-over from other donors' samples. This chain links TRBV11-2 with TRBJ2-1; 8 bases align to TRBD2. This material consisted of peripheral blood, taken from a patient treated with radiotherapy plus ipilimumab. CDR3 DNA sequence: TGTGCCAGCAGCTCCCTCCTAAGCGGGAGAGGGGGTGAGCAGTTCTTC. Translating gives CASSSLLSGRGGEQFF.